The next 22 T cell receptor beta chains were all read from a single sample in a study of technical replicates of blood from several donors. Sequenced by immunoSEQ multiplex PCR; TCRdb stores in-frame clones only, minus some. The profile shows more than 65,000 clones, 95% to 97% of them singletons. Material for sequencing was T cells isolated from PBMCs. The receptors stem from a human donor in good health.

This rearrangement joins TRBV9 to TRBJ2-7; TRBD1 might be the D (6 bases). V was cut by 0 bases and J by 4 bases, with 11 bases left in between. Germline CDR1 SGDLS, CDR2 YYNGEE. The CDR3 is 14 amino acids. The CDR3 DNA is TGTGCCAGCAGCGTAGTGGACAGAGAATACGAGCAGTACTTC. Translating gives CASSVVDREYEQYF.

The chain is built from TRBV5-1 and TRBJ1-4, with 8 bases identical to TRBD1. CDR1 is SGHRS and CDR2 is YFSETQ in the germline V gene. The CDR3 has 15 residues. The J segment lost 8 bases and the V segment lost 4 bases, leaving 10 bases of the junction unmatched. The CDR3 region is CASSIGQGTSEKLFF. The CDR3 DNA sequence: TGCGCCAGCAGCATAGGACAGGGTACAAGCGAAAAACTGTTTTTT.

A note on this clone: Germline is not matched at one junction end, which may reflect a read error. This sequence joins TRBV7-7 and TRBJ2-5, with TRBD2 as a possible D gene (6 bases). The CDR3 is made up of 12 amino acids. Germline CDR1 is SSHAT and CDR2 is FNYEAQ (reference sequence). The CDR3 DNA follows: TGTGCTAGCAGCTTAGACGGGGGTGCCCAGTACTTC. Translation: CASSLDGGAQYF.

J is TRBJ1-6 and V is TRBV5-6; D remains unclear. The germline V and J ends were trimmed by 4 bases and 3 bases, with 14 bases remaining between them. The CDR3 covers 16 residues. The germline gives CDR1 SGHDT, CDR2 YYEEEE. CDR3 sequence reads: CASSRNRPFYNSPLHF. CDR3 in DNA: TGTGCCAGCAGCCGAAACAGACCGTTCTATAATTCACCCCTCCACTTT.

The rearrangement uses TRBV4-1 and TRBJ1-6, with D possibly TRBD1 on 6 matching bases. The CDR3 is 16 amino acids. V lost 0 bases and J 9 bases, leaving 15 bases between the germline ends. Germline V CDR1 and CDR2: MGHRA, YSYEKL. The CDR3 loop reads CASSQDFGGLVSPLHF. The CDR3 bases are TGCGCCAGCAGCCAAGATTTCGGGGGGCTTGTTTCACCCCTCCACTTT.

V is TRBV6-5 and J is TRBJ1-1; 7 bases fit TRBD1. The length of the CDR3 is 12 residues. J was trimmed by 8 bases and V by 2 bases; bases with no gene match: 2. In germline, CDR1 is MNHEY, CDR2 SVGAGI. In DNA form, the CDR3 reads TGTGCCAGCAGTTACGGGACAGAGGAAGCTTTCTTT. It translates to CASSYGTEEAFF.

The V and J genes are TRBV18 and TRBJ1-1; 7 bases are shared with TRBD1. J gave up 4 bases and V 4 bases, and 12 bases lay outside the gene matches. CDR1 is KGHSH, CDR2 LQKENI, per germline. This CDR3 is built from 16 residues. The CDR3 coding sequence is TGTGCCAGCTCACTCTCTCCGGGACAGCTAATCACTGAAGCTTTCTTT. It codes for CASSLSPGQLITEAFF.

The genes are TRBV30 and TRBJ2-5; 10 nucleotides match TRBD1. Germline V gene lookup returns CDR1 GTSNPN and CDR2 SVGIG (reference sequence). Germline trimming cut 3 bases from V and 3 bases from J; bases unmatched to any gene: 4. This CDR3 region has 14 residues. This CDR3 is CAWRVTGGKETQYF. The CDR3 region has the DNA TGTGCCTGGAGGGTGACAGGGGGCAAAGAGACCCAGTACTTC.

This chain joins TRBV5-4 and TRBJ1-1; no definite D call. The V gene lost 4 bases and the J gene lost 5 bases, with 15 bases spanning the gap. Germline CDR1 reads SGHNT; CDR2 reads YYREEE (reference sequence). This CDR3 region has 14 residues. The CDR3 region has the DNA TGTGCCAGCAGCCCCCGAATCGGGGAAACTGAAGCTTTCTTT. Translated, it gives CASSPRIGETEAFF.

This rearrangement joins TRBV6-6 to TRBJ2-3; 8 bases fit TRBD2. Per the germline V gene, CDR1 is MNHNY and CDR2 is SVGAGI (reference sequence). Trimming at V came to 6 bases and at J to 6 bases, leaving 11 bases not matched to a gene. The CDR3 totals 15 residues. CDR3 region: CASRPGPSGLDTQYF. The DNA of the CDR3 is TGTGCCAGCAGGCCCGGCCCTAGCGGGTTGGATACGCAGTATTTT.

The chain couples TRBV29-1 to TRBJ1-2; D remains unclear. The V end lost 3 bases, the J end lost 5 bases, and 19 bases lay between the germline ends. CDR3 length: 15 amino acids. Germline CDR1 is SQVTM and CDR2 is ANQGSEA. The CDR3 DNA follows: TGCAGCGTTGACCTCGGAGGGTCGTCAATTTATGGCTACACCTTC. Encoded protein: CSVDLGGSSIYGYTF.

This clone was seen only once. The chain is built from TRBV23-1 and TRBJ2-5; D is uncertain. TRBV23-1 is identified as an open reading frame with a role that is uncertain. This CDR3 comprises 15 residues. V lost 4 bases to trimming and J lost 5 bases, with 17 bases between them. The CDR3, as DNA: TGCGCCAGCAGTCCAGGCCCACCTTCTCAGGAGACCCAGTACTTC. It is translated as CASSPGPPSQETQYF.

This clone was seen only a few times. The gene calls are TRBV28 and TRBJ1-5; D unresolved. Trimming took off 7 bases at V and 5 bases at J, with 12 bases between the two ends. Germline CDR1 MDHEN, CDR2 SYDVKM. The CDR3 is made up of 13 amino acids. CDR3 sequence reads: CASTGLPHQPQHF. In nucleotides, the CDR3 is TGTGCCAGCACTGGACTGCCTCATCAGCCCCAGCATTTT.

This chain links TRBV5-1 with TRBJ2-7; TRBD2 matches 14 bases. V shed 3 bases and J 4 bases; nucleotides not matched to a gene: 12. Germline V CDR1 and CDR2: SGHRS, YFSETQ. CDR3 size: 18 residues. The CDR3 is CASSWGTSGRQLIYEQYF. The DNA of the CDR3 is TGCGCCAGCAGCTGGGGGACTAGCGGGAGACAGCTCATTTACGAGCAGTACTTC.

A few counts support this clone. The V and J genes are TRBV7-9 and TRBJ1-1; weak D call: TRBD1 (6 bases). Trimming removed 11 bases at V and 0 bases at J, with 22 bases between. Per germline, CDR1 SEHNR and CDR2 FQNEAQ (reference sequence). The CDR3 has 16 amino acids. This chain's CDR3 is CAEQPGTHGLNTEAFF. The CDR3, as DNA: TGTGCCGAACAACCCGGGACACACGGATTGAACACTGAAGCTTTCTTT.

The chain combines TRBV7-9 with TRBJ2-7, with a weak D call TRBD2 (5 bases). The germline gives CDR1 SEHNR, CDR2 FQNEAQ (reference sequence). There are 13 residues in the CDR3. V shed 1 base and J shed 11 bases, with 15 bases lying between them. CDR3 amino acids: CASSLVWAPGKYF. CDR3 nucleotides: TGTGCCAGCAGCTTAGTTTGGGCACCCGGGAAGTACTTC.

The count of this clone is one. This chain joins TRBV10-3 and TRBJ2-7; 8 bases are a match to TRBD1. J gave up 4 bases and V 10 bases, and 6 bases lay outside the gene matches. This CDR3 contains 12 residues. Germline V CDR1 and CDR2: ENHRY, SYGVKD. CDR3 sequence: CATNDRGYEQYF. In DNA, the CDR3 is TGTGCCACCAATGACAGGGGATACGAGCAGTACTTC.

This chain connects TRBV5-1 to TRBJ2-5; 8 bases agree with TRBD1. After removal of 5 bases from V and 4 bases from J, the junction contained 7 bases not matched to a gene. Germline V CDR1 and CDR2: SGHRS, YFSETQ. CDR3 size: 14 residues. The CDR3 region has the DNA TGCGCCAGCAGTCAGACAGGGGCTGGAGAGACCCAGTACTTC. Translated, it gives CASSQTGAGETQYF.

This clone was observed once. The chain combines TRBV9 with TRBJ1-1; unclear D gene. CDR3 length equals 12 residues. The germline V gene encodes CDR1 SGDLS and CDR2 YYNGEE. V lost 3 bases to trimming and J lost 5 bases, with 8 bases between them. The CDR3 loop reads CASSDARTEAFF. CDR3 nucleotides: TGTGCCAGCAGCGATGCTAGGACTGAAGCTTTCTTT.

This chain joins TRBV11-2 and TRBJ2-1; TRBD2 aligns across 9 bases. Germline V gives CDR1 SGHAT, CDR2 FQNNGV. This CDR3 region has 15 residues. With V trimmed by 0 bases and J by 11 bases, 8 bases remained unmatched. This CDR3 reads CASSLDRASGNKQFF. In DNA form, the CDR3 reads TGTGCCAGCAGCTTAGATCGGGCTAGCGGGAACAAGCAGTTCTTC.

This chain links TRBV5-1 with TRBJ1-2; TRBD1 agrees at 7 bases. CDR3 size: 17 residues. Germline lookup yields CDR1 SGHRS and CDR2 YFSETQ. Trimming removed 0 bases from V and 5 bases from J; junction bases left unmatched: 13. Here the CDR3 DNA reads TGCGCCAGCAGCTTGGATAACCCGGGACAGACTTTTTATGGCTACACCTTC. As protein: CASSLDNPGQTFYGYTF. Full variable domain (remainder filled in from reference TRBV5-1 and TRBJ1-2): KAGVTQTPRYLIKTRGQQVTLSCSPISGHRSVSWYQQTPGQGLQFLFEYFSETQRNKGNFPGRFSGRQFSNSRSEMNVSTLELGDSALYLCASSLDNPGQTFYGYTFGSGTRLTVV.

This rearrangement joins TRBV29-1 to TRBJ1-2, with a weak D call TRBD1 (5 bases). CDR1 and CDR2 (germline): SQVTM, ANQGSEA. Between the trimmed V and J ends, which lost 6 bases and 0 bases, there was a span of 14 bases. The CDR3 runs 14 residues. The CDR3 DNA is TGCAGCGTAAGATCAGGGCGAGCTAACTATGGCTACACCTTC. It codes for CSVRSGRANYGYTF. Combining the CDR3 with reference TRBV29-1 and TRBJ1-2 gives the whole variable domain SAVISQKPSRDICQRGTSLTIQCQVDSQVTMMFWYRQQPGQSLTLIATANQGSEATYESGFVIDKFPISRPNLTFSTLTVSNMSPEDSSIYLCSVRSGRANYGYTFGSGTRLTVV.